These T cell receptor beta chains were read from a single sample in a study of blood T cell repertoires in COVID-19. The assay was immunoSEQ multiplex PCR, and TCRdb's table has in-frame clones only and misses some. The repertoire holds 84,000 or so clones, with around 90% as singletons. Sequencing was done on a sample of peripheral blood. All receptors derive from a man aged 60 to 75 with acute or convalescent COVID-19. The CDR3 runs from the conserved cysteine through the conserved F or W. D genes are given only for firm matches. The size field is filled for only some rows; it gives once, few, many or a size class.

j_call v_call clone_size d_call cdr3_nt cdr3_aa
TRBJ1-5 TRBV30 - - TGTGCCTGGAGTGAGGAGAATAGCAATCAGCCCCAGCATTTT CAWSEENSNQPQHF
TRBJ1-1 TRBV10-2 - - TGCGCCAGCAGTGCGACAGGTGGCACTGAAGCTTTCTTT CASSATGGTEAFF
TRBJ2-3 TRBV4-3 - TRBD2 TGCGCCAGCAGCCAAGATGCGGGGGGCAAGACGCAGTATTTT CASSQDAGGKTQYF
TRBJ2-3 TRBV30 - TRBD2 TGTGCCTGGAGTAACCTCGAGCGGGGGGGCCGAGATACGCAGTATTTT CAWSNLERGGRDTQYF
TRBJ1-6 TRBV21-1 - - TGTGCCAGCAGCCGGACAAGGATGGGAAAGACTCAATCACCCCTCCACTTT CASSRTRMGKTQSPLHF
TRBJ1-1 TRBV12-5 - - TGTGCTAGTGGCTTGGATCCAGGGGTAACTTTCTTT CASGLDPGVTFF
TRBJ1-2 TRBV6-2/TRBV6-3 - - TGTGCCAGCAGCCAAAGCTCCTACAACGGCAGGGTTCACGGCTACACCTTC CASSQSSYNGRVHGYTF
TRBJ1-5 TRBV12-2 - - TGTGCAAGTCGCAACGGACCTTTGCCGGGACAACTGGTTCCCCTCGGCGGTTGTCAGCCCCAGCATTTT CASRNGPLPGQLVPLGGCQPQHF
TRBJ1-2 TRBV7-9 - - TGTGCCAGCAGCCCTAGGGGGTGGCAGCGAATAAACCTCTATGGTGGCTACACCTTC CASSPRGWQRINLYGGYTF
TRBJ2-5 TRBV15 - TRBD2 TGTGCCACCAGCAGAGGTCGAGGGAGACTAGCCGAACAAGAGACCCAGTACTTC CATSRGRGRLAEQETQYF
TRBJ2-3 TRBV24-1 - TRBD1 TGTGCCACCAGTGACCCTGGGACAGGGGGCGCCGCAGATACGCAGTATTTT CATSDPGTGGAADTQYF
TRBJ2-3 TRBV5-4 once - TGTGCCAGCAGCTTGCTTTCGGGGGGCCCAACAGATACGCAGTATTTT CASSLLSGGPTDTQYF
TRBJ1-2 TRBV3-1/TRBV3-2 - - TGTGCCAGCAGCCAAGGACAAGCTAACTATGGCTACACCTTC CASSQGQANYGYTF
TRBJ1-1 TRBV7-2 - - TGTGCCAGCAGCTTACGAGGGTATGGCACTGAAGCTTTCTTT CASSLRGYGTEAFF
TRBJ2-7 TRBV6-2/TRBV6-3 - - TGTGCCAGCAGCCAAGGCAGGGGCCTAAAGACCTCCTACGAGCAGTACTTC CASSQGRGLKTSYEQYF
TRBJ2-1 TRBV27 - TRBD1 TGTGCCAGCAGTTCTATAACCGGGACAGGGATCTACAATGAGCAGTTCTTC CASSSITGTGIYNEQFF
TRBJ1-3 TRBV18 - - TGTGCCAGCTCACCATCGACAGGTCAACGAAACACCATATATTTT CASSPSTGQRNTIYF
TRBJ1-1 TRBV10-3 - - TGTGCCATCAGCCAACTACTAGACACTGAAGCTTTCTTT CAISQLLDTEAFF
TRBJ2-2 TRBV3-1/TRBV3-2 once - TGTGCCAGCAGCCAAGGTAGCGAAGTGGGCGGGGAGCTGTTTTTT CASSQGSEVGGELFF
TRBJ1-2 TRBV6-7 - - TGTGCCAGCAGTTACTCGATCGGGTTTCAGTGGGGGCCAGAAGGCTACACCTTC CASSYSIGFQWGPEGYTF
TRBJ2-1 TRBV7-3 - - TGTGCCAGCAGCTTACGGGAGACGGAACAGTTCTTC CASSLRETEQFF
TRBJ2-5 TRBV30 - TRBD1 TGTGCCTGGAGTTTTATTATTGACAGGGGGCGAGAGACCCAGTACTTC CAWSFIIDRGRETQYF
TRBJ1-1 TRBV30 - - TGTGCCTGGAGTGCACAAGAAACAGGGAACACTGAAGCTTTCTTT CAWSAQETGNTEAFF
TRBJ2-1 TRBV2 - TRBD1 TGTGCCAGCAGTGAAGCGGCACCGGGACAGGGGCGAAATGAGCAGTTCTTC CASSEAAPGQGRNEQFF
TRBJ2-1 TRBV7-6 - - TGTGCCAGCAGCTTAGCGGCCAGGGTACCCTACAATGAGCAGTTCTTC CASSLAARVPYNEQFF
TRBJ1-5 TRBV6-1 - - TGTGCCAGCAGTGAAGCTACGCCGAGCAGGGAATCGCAGCCCCAGCATTTT CASSEATPSRESQPQHF
TRBJ1-5 TRBV2 - - TGTGCCAGCAGGCTCCAGGGTCAGCCCCAGCATTTT CASRLQGQPQHF
TRBJ2-2 TRBV5-1 - TRBD1 TGCGCCAGCAGCACCAAGGGACAGCCAAACACCGGGGAGCTGTTTTTT CASSTKGQPNTGELFF
TRBJ1-1 TRBV25-1 - TRBD1 TGTGCCAGCTCGCCGGCCCAGGGGGCGTTAGGTGAAGCTTTCTTT CASSPAQGALGEAFF
TRBJ1-5 TRBV19 once TRBD1 TGTGCCAGTAGTCGACAGGGGGGGGATCAGCCCCAGCATTTT CASSRQGGDQPQHF
TRBJ1-5 TRBV6-6 - TRBD1 TGTGCCAGCAGTCCACAGGGGTTACGGAATCAGCCCCAGCATTTT CASSPQGLRNQPQHF
TRBJ1-2 TRBV18 - - TGTGCCAGCTCACGGGGATGGACAGACAACTATGGCTACACCTTC CASSRGWTDNYGYTF
TRBJ1-3 TRBV9 - - TGTGCCAGCAGCGTAGGGGAAGTGGTGGGACATAGCTCTGGAAACACCATATATTTT CASSVGEVVGHSSGNTIYF
TRBJ1-2 TRBV5-1 few - TGCGCCAGCAGCAGAGACACCTCCAGTGGCTACACCTTC CASSRDTSSGYTF
TRBJ2-1 TRBV18 - TRBD2 TGTGCCAGCTCACCCCCCCAGACTGGACTAGCGGGAGGGAGTGAGCAGTTCTTC CASSPPQTGLAGGSEQFF
TRBJ2-2 TRBV5-6 - TRBD1 TGTGCCAGCAGCTTCCGGGACAGGGTCACCGGGGAGCTGTTTTTT CASSFRDRVTGELFF
TRBJ2-1 TRBV18 once - TGTGCCAGCGCTGAGGGTGGACTAAGCTCCTACAATGAGCAGTTCTTC CASAEGGLSSYNEQFF
TRBJ2-2 TRBV18 - - TGTGCCAGCTCACAGCGGACTGCGAACACCGGGGAGCTGTTTTTT CASSQRTANTGELFF
TRBJ1-2 TRBV30 few TRBD1 TGTGCCTGGAGTGTACGAGCGGTGGGGACAGGGGGTAGTAATGGCTACACCTTC CAWSVRAVGTGGSNGYTF
TRBJ1-6 TRBV6-5 - TRBD1 TGTGCCAGCAGTTACCGGACAGGGGATTCACCCCTCCACTTT CASSYRTGDSPLHF
TRBJ2-7 TRBV7-8 once - TGTGCCAGCAGCTGGAGGGACGAGCAGTACTTC CASSWRDEQYF
TRBJ2-1 TRBV7-6 - TRBD1 TGTGCCAGCAGCCCGCACACCGGGACAGCTTCCTACAATGAGCAGTTCTTC CASSPHTGTASYNEQFF
TRBJ2-5 TRBV7-2 - - TGTGCCAGCAGCTCCGCAGGGGCGCGGGAGACCCAGTACTTC CASSSAGARETQYF
TRBJ1-1 TRBV19 - - TGTGCCAGTAGTACCCAGGGATCGCGGAACACTGAAGCTTTCTTT CASSTQGSRNTEAFF
TRBJ2-5 TRBV5-4 - TRBD1 TGTGCCAGCAGCGGCCCAGGACAGGAAGAGACCCAGTACTTC CASSGPGQEETQYF
TRBJ1-1 TRBV30 - - TGTGCCTGGAGTGTCAGACCAGGCACTGAAGCTTTCTTT CAWSVRPGTEAFF
TRBJ1-1 TRBV3-1/TRBV3-2 - - TGTGCCAGCAGCCAAGCGGCCAGCGCGAACACTGAAGCTTTCTTT CASSQAASANTEAFF
TRBJ1-3 TRBV7-8 - - TGTGCCAGCAGCCTTACCCGGGGAAACACCATATATTTT CASSLTRGNTIYF
TRBJ1-3 TRBV19 once - TGTGCCAGTATAGGAAACACCATATATTTT CASIGNTIYF
TRBJ1-1 TRBV3-1/TRBV3-2 - - TGTGCCAGCAGCCATTTTGGCCTGAACACTGAAGCTTTCTTT CASSHFGLNTEAFF
TRBJ1-1 TRBV5-1 - - TGCGCCAGCAGCTTGTCGCAGGGAAGCACTGAAGCTTTCTTT CASSLSQGSTEAFF
TRBJ1-5 TRBV15 once - TGTGCCACCAGCAGAGATGGGCCTTTGGGCAATCAGCCCCAGCATTTT CATSRDGPLGNQPQHF
TRBJ1-1 TRBV7-3 - TRBD1 TGTGCCAGCAGCTTAACGGGGACAGGGGCGAACACTGAAGCTTTCTTT CASSLTGTGANTEAFF
TRBJ1-3 TRBV11-2 - TRBD1 TGTGCCAGCAGCTTAAAGGAGGGGGCGCGTCACACCATATATTTT CASSLKEGARHTIYF
TRBJ1-5 TRBV4-2 - - TGTGCCAGCAGCCAAGCGGGAGTCAGCAATCAGCCCCAGCATTTT CASSQAGVSNQPQHF